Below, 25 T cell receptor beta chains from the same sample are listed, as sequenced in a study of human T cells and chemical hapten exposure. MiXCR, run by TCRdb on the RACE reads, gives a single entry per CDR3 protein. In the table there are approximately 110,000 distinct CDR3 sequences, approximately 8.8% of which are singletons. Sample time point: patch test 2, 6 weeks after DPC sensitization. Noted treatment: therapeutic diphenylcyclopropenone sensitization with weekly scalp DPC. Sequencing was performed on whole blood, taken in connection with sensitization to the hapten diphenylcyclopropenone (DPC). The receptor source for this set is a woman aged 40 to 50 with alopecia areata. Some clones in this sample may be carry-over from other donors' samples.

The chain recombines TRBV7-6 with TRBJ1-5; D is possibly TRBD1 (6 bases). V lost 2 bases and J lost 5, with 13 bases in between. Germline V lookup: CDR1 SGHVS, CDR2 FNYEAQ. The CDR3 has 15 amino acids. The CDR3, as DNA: TGTGCCAGCAGCTTACTGTGGGGGCTGGATCAGCCCCAGCATTTT. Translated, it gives CASSLLWGLDQPQHF.

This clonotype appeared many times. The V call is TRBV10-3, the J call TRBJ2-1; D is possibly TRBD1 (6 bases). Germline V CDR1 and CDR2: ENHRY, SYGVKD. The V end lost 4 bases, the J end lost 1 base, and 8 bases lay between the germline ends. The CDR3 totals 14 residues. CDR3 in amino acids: CAISGQVSYNEQFF. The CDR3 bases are TGTGCCATCAGTGGACAGGTTTCCTACAATGAGCAGTTCTTC.

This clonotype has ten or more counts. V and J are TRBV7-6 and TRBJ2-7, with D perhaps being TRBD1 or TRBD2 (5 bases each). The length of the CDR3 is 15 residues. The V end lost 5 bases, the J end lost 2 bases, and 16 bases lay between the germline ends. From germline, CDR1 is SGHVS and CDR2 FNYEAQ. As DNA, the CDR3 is TGTGCCAGCAGCCGAGGGTCGGGGACGACCTACGAGCAGTACTTC. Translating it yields CASSRGSGTTYEQYF.

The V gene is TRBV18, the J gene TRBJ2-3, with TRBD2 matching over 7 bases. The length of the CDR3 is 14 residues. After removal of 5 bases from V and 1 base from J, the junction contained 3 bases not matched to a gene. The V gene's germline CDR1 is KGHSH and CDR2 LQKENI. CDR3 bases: TGTGCCAGCTCAGCGCTAGCGGGCACAGATACGCAGTATTTT. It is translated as CASSALAGTDTQYF.

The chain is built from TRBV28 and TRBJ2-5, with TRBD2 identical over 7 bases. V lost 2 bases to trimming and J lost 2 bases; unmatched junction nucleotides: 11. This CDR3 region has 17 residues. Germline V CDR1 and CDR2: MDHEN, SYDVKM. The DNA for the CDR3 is TGTGCCAGCAGTTTACAAACGGGGAGGGACCTTCAAGAGACCCAGTACTTC. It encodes CASSLQTGRDLQETQYF. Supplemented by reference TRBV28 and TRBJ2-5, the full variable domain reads DVKVTQSSRYLVKRTGEKVFLECVQDMDHENMFWYRQDPGLGLRLIYFSYDVKMKEKGDIPEGYSVSREKKERFSLILESASTNQTSMYLCASSLQTGRDLQETQYFGPGTRLLVL.

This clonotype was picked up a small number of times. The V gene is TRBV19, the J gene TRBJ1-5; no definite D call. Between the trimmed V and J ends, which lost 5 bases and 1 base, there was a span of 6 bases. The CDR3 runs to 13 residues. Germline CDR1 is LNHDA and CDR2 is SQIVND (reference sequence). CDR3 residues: CASSSVSNQPQHF. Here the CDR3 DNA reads TGTGCCAGTAGTTCAGTCAGCAATCAGCCCCAGCATTTT.

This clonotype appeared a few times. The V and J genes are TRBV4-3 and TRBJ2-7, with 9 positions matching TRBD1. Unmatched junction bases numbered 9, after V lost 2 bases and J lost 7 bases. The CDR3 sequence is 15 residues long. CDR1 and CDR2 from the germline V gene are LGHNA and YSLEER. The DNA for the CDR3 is TGCGCCAGCAGCCAACTAACCGGGACAGGGAGAGAGCAGTACTTC. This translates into CASSQLTGTGREQYF.

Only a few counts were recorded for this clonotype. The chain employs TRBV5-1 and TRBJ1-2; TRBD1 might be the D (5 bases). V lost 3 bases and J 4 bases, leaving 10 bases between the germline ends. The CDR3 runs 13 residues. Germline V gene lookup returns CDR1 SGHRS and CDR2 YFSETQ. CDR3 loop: CASSSRDGYGYTF. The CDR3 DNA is TGCGCCAGCAGCTCCCGGGACGGCTATGGCTACACCTTC.

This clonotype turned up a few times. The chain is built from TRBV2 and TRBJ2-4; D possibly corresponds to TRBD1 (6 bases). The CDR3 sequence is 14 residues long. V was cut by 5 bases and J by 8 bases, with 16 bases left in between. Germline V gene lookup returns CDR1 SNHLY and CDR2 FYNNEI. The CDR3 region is CASSQRDKAYIQYF. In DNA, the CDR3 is TGTGCCAGCAGTCAACGGGACAAGGCGTACATTCAGTACTTC.

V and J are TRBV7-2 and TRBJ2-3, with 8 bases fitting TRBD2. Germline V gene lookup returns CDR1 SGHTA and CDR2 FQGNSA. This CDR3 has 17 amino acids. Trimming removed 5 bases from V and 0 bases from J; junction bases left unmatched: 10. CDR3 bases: TGTGCCAGCAGCCAACAGGCGGGGGGATTTAGCACAGATACGCAGTATTTT. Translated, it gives CASSQQAGGFSTDTQYF.

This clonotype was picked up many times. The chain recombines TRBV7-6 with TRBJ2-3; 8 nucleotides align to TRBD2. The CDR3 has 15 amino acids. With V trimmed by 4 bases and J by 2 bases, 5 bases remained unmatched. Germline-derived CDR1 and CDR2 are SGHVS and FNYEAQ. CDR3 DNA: TGTGCCAGCAGCTCAGGCGGGGGGTACACAGATACGCAGTATTTT. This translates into CASSSGGGYTDTQYF.

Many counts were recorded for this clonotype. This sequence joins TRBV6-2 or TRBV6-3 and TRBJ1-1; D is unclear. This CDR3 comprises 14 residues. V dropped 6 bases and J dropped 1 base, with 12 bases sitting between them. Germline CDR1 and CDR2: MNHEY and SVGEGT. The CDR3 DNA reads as TGTGCCAGCAGGAATCCGGGAGGGAACACTGAAGCTTTCTTT. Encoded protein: CASRNPGGNTEAFF.

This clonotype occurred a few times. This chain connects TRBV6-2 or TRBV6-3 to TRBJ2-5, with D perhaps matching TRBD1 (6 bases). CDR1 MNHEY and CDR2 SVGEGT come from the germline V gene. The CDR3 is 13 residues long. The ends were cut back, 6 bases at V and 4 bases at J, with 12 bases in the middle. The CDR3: CASSPRDIETQYF. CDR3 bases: TGTGCCAGCAGCCCACGGGACATAGAGACCCAGTACTTC.

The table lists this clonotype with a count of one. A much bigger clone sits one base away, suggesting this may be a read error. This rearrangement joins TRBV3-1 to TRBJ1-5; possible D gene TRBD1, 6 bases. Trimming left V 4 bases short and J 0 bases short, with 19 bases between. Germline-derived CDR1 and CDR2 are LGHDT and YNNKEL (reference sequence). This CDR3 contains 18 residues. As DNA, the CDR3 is TGTGCCAGCAGCCCCCAGGGGTTGAGCCCGAATAGCAATCAGCCCCAGCATTTT. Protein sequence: CASSPQGLSPNSNQPQHF.

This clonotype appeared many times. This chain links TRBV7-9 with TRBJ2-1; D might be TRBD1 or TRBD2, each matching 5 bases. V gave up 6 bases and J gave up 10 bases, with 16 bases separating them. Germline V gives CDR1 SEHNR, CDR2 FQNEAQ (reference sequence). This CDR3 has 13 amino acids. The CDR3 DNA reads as TGTGCCAGCAGTCTGACGGGGCCCCTGGAGCAGTTCTTC. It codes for CASSLTGPLEQFF.

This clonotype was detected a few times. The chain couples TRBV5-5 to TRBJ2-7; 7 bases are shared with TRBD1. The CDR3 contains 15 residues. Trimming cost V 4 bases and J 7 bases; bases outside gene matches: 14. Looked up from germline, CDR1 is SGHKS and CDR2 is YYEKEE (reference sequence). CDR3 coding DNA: TGTGCCAGCAGCGTCGGAGGACAGGTGCTATGGGAGCAGTACTTC. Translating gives CASSVGGQVLWEQYF.

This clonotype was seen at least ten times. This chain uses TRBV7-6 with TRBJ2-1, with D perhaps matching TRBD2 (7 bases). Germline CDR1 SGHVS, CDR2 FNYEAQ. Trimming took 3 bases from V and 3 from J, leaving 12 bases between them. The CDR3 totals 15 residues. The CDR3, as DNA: TGTGCCAGCAGCTTGGGCGGGGGCCTCTACAATGAGCAGTTCTTC. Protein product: CASSLGGGLYNEQFF.

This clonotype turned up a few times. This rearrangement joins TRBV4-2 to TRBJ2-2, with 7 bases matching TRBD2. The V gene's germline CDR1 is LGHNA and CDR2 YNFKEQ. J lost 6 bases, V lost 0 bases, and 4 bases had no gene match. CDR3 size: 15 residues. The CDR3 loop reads CASSQDRLAPGELFF. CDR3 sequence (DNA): TGTGCCAGCAGCCAAGATAGACTAGCCCCCGGGGAGCTGTTTTTT.

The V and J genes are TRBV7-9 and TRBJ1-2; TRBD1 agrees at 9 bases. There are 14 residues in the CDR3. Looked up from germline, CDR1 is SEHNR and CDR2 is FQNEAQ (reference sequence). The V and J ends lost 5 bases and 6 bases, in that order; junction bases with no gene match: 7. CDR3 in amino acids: CASSPSGTGHGYTF. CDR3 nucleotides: TGTGCCAGCAGCCCGTCCGGGACAGGGCATGGCTACACCTTC.

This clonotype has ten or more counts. The CDR3 spells CASSIAGQGADGYTF. In DNA, the CDR3 is TGCGCCAGCAGCATTGCCGGACAGGGGGCAGATGGCTACACCTTC. This chain links TRBV5-1 with TRBJ1-2; 11 bases are a match to TRBD1. J was trimmed by 6 bases and V by 4 bases; bases with no gene match: 8. This CDR3 is 15 amino acids long. Per germline, CDR1 SGHRS and CDR2 YFSETQ.

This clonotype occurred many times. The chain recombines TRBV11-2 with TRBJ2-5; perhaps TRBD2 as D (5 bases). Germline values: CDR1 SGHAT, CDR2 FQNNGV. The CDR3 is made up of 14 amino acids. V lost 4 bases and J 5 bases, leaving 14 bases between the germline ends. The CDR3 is CASSSSPGGETQYF. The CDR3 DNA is TGTGCCAGCAGCTCAAGTCCCGGCGGGGAGACCCAGTACTTC.

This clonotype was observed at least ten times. CDR3 DNA: TGTGCCAGTATTCCCCTTGGGCAGGGGCTCTACAATGAGCAGTTCTTC. Translating gives CASIPLGQGLYNEQFF. The V gene is TRBV6-6, the J gene TRBJ2-1; perhaps TRBD1 as D (6 bases). V was cut by 9 bases and J by 3 bases, with 21 bases left in between. The germline gives CDR1 MNHNY, CDR2 SVGAGI (reference sequence). The CDR3 length is 16 residues.

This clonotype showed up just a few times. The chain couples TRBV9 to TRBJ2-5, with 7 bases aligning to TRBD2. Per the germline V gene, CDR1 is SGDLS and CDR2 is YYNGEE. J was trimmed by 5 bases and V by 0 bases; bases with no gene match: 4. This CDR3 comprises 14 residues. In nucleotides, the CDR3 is TGTGCCAGCAGCGTAGTTCCAGCGGGGGAGACCCAGTACTTC. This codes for CASSVVPAGETQYF.

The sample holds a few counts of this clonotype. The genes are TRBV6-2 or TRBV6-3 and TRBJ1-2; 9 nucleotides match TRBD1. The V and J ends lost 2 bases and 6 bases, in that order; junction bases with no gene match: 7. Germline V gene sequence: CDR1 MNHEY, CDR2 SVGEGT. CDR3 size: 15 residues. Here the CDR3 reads CASSYDWTGDHGYTF. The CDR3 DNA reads TGTGCCAGCAGTTACGATTGGACAGGGGACCATGGCTACACCTTC.

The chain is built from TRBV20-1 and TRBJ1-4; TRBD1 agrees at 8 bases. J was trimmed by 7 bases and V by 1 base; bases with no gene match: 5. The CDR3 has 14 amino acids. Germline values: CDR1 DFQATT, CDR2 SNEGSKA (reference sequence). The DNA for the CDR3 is TGCAGTGCTAGAGCGGCAGGGGGCGGTGAAAAACTGTTTTTT. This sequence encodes CSARAAGGGEKLFF.